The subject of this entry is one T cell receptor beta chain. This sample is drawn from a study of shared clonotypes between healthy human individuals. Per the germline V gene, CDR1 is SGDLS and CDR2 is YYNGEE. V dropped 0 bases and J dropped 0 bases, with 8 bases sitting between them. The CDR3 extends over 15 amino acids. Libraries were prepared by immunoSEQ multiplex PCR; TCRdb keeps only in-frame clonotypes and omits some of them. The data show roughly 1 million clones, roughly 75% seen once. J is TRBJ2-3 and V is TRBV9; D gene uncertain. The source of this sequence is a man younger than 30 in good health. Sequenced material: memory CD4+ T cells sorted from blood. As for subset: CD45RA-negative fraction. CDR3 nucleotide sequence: TGTGCCAGCAGCGTAGTGGCTGGAAGCACAGATACGCAGTATTTT. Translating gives CASSVVAGSTDTQYF.